These 30 T cell receptor beta chains were all obtained from the same sample, sequenced in a study of control samples from healthy donors and cancer patients (dated by TCRdb to the early 2020s). Library preparation was by the immunoSEQ multiplex PCR assay. Imported from immuneACCESS, the table was reduced by TCRdb to in-frame sequences with V and J called. These copies leave out some clones; in studies compared against another copy, an unresolved V gene accounts for under half, and the cause of the remainder is not known. The table held for this sample gives around 190,000 clones. Of the sample, roughly 2% falls within the top ten clones. The material sequenced was blood. The receptor set was obtained from a woman aged 30 to 39 in good health.

V and J are TRBV4-1 and TRBJ1-2, with D possibly matching TRBD1 (5 bases). With 1 base removed from V and 4 bases from J, the gap between germline ends came to 13 bases. The CDR3 spans 15 residues. Germline values: CDR1 MGHRA, CDR2 YSYEKL. The DNA for the CDR3 is TGCGCCAGCAGCCAAGTTTCGACAGAGGCCTATGGCTACACCTTC. It is translated as CASSQVSTEAYGYTF.

The chain employs TRBV4-2 and TRBJ2-1, with 7 bases that match TRBD1. The CDR3 has 17 amino acids. V lost 0 bases, J lost 7 bases, and 12 bases stayed unmatched. Germline CDR1 is LGHNA and CDR2 is YNFKEQ. The CDR3 reads CASSQDRMGQNINEQFF. CDR3 DNA sequence: TGTGCCAGCAGCCAAGATCGGATGGGACAGAACATAAATGAGCAGTTCTTC.

The CDR3 nucleotides read TGTGCCAGCAGCGGGAGTTGGCAGAAGAACACTGAAGCTTTCTTT. It specifies CASSGSWQKNTEAFF. This chain joins TRBV9 and TRBJ1-1, with no clear D. Trimming took 3 bases from V and 1 from J, leaving 13 bases between them. CDR3 length equals 15 residues. The germline CDR1 and CDR2 sequences are SGDLS and YYNGEE.

V is TRBV18 and J is TRBJ2-1; D is uncertain. Germline CDR1 and CDR2: KGHSH and LQKENI. The V gene lost 5 bases and the J gene lost 7 bases, with 18 bases spanning the gap. The CDR3 is 15 residues long. The CDR3 region is CASSVSGLQRNEQFF. CDR3 nucleotide sequence: TGTGCCAGCTCAGTGTCGGGCCTCCAAAGGAATGAGCAGTTCTTC.

The chain uses TRBV6-2 or TRBV6-3 and TRBJ1-2; no reliable D call. CDR1 and CDR2 (germline): MNHEY, SVGEGT. This CDR3 has 12 residues. Trimming stripped 5 bases from V and 3 bases from J, with 7 bases between. The chain's CDR3 is CASSTRDYGYTF. The CDR3 DNA is TGTGCCAGCAGTACGAGGGACTATGGCTACACCTTC.

The CDR3 sequence: CASSLAGFNQPQHF. CDR3 DNA sequence: TGTGCCAGCAGCTTAGCAGGGTTTAATCAGCCCCAGCATTTT. The rearrangement uses TRBV7-2 and TRBJ1-5; no clear D gene. Trimming cost V 0 bases and J 4 bases, with 7 bases left between them. This CDR3 has 14 amino acids. Germline V gene lookup returns CDR1 SGHTA and CDR2 FQGNSA.

On this clone: The junction and the germline gene differ at one end; a read error may be behind it. The genes are TRBV7-7 and TRBJ2-5; no clear D gene. The CDR3 has 15 amino acids. The germline gives CDR1 SSHAT, CDR2 FNYEAQ (reference sequence). The CDR3 spells CASSLGVAGQETQYF. CDR3 sequence (DNA): TGTGCTAGCAGCTTGGGTGTAGCAGGACAAGAGACCCAGTACTTC. The variable domain in full, with the rest retrieved from reference TRBV7-7 and TRBJ2-5, is GAGVSQSPRYKVTKRGQDVTLRCDPISSHATLYWYQQALGQGPEFLTYFNYEAQPDKSGLPSDRFSAERPEGSISTLTIQRTEQRDSAMYRCASSLGVAGQETQYFGPGTRLLVL.

This chain connects TRBV7-2 to TRBJ1-5, with unresolved D. The CDR3 spans 13 residues. V was pared by 2 bases and J by 5 bases, with 7 bases between. The germline V gene encodes CDR1 SGHTA and CDR2 FQGNSA. The CDR3 coding sequence is TGTGCCAGCAGCTTAAGTATCGATCAGCCCCAGCATTTT. It codes for CASSLSIDQPQHF.

The J gene is TRBJ2-1, the V gene TRBV4-3, with 7 bases identical to TRBD1. CDR3 length: 19 amino acids. Germline V lookup: CDR1 LGHNA, CDR2 YSLEER. The V and J ends lost 1 base and 3 bases, in that order; junction bases with no gene match: 15. The CDR3 spells CASSQGGRTYRGVYNEQFF. CDR3 nucleotides: TGCGCCAGCAGCCAAGGGGGTCGAACGTACAGGGGTGTCTACAATGAGCAGTTCTTC.

The chain is built from TRBV19 and TRBJ2-3, with no clear D. CDR3 length: 12 amino acids. The V end lost 6 bases, the J end lost 3 bases, and 7 bases lay between the germline ends. In germline, CDR1 is LNHDA, CDR2 SQIVND (reference sequence). CDR3 nucleotide sequence: TGTGCCAGTAGAGACGCTACAGATACGCAGTATTTT. Encoded protein: CASRDATDTQYF.

The chain is built from TRBV2 and TRBJ1-2; D ambiguous. This CDR3 has 13 amino acids. CDR1 and CDR2 from the germline V gene are SNHLY and FYNNEI. Trimming took 8 bases from V and 4 from J, leaving 14 bases between them. CDR3 in DNA: TGTGCCAGCGGGCTCGCTGGGAGCTATGGCTACACCTTC. Amino acid sequence: CASGLAGSYGYTF.

The gene calls are TRBV9 and TRBJ2-3, with D possibly TRBD1 on 5 matching bases. CDR3 length: 15 amino acids. Germline V gives CDR1 SGDLS, CDR2 YYNGEE. Trimming took off 0 bases at V and 1 base at J, with 9 bases between the two ends. The DNA of the CDR3 is TGTGCCAGCAGCGTAGGGGCAGGGCGCACAGATACGCAGTATTTT. It translates to CASSVGAGRTDTQYF.

The V and J genes are TRBV25-1 and TRBJ1-1; TRBD1 matches at 7 bases. Trimming at V came to 4 bases and at J to 4 bases, leaving 9 bases not matched to a gene. CDR3 length equals 15 residues. In germline, CDR1 is MGHDK, CDR2 SYGVNS. CDR3 sequence reads: CASSVPGQAITEAFF. The CDR3 DNA follows: TGTGCCAGCAGTGTCCCCGGACAGGCCATCACTGAAGCTTTCTTT.

This rearrangement joins TRBV19 to TRBJ2-5; TRBD2 agrees at 8 bases. The CDR3 has 15 residues. Germline trimming cut 2 bases from V and 1 base from J; bases unmatched to any gene: 3. The germline gives CDR1 LNHDA, CDR2 SQIVND (reference sequence). The DNA for the CDR3 is TGTGCCAGTAGTATAACCACTAGCGGCCAAGAGACCCAGTACTTC. Encoded protein: CASSITTSGQETQYF.

The V and J genes are TRBV12-3 or TRBV12-4 and TRBJ1-3; D ambiguous. There are 13 residues in the CDR3. V shed 4 bases and J shed 4 bases, with 8 bases lying between them. CDR3 in DNA: TGTGCCAGCAGTTCACTCCTCGGAAACACCATATATTTT. Protein: CASSSLLGNTIYF.

The rearrangement uses TRBV29-1 and TRBJ1-2, with D maybe TRBD1 (5 bases). Germline V lookup: CDR1 SQVTM, CDR2 ANQGSEA. Trimming cost V 4 bases and J 5 bases, with 11 bases left between them. The CDR3 runs to 12 residues. The CDR3 coding sequence is TGCAGCGTTGCGGGACTACTATATGGCTACACCTTC. Translation gives CSVAGLLYGYTF. The entire variable domain, with the rest obtained from reference TRBV29-1 and TRBJ1-2, is as follows: SAVISQKPSRDICQRGTSLTIQCQVDSQVTMMFWYRQQPGQSLTLIATANQGSEATYESGFVIDKFPISRPNLTFSTLTVSNMSPEDSSIYLCSVAGLLYGYTFGSGTRLTVV.

This chain links TRBV29-1 with TRBJ2-5; TRBD1 matches 7 bases. The germline gives CDR1 SQVTM, CDR2 ANQGSEA. V trimming: 6 bases; J trimming: 5 bases; junction bases outside the gene matches: 9. The CDR3 spans 13 residues. The CDR3 nucleotides read TGCAGCGTATCGGACAGGTCCCCGGAGACCCAGTACTTC. Translating gives CSVSDRSPETQYF.

The chain employs TRBV28 and TRBJ1-5; maybe TRBD1 (5 bases). The V gene lost 8 bases and the J gene lost 7 bases, with 18 bases spanning the gap. The CDR3 is 14 residues long. The germline V gene encodes CDR1 MDHEN and CDR2 SYDVKM. The CDR3 protein is CASVSRDYRQPQHF. In nucleotides, the CDR3 is TGTGCCAGCGTGAGCCGGGACTATCGCCAGCCCCAGCATTTT. The whole variable domain, remainder taken from reference TRBV28 and TRBJ1-5, is DVKVTQSSRYLVKRTGEKVFLECVQDMDHENMFWYRQDPGLGLRLIYFSYDVKMKEKGDIPEGYSVSREKKERFSLILESASTNQTSMYLCASVSRDYRQPQHFGDGTRLSIL.

The V and J genes are TRBV7-2 and TRBJ2-4, with 8 bases fitting TRBD1. The CDR3 has 16 residues. CDR1 and CDR2 from the germline V gene are SGHTA and FQGNSA. J was trimmed by 2 bases and V by 5 bases; bases with no gene match: 8. CDR3 in DNA: TGTGCCAGCAGCCAACGGACAGGGTTGACCAAAAACATTCAGTACTTC. The encoded protein is CASSQRTGLTKNIQYF.

The CDR3: CASSSGQNTGELFF. Here the CDR3 DNA reads TGTGCCAGCTCATCGGGACAGAACACCGGGGAGCTGTTTTTT. The V gene is TRBV18, the J gene TRBJ2-2; a weak D match, TRBD1 (6 bases). The V gene lost 5 bases and the J gene lost 1 base, with 8 bases spanning the gap. The germline CDR1 and CDR2 sequences are KGHSH and LQKENI. This CDR3 contains 14 residues.

V is TRBV6-5 and J is TRBJ2-7; D is undetermined. Trimming stripped 2 bases from V and 4 bases from J, with 6 bases between. The length of the CDR3 is 12 residues. The germline gives CDR1 MNHEY, CDR2 SVGAGI. The CDR3 loop reads CASSYGQYEQYF. The CDR3, as DNA: TGTGCCAGCAGTTACGGGCAATACGAGCAGTACTTC.

The gene calls are TRBV12-3 or TRBV12-4 and TRBJ1-2, with 8 bases identical to TRBD1. Trimming took 3 bases from V and 7 from J; bases not matched to a gene: 4. The CDR3 totals 13 residues. This chain's CDR3 is CASSFWGTGGYTF. The CDR3 DNA reads as TGTGCCAGCAGTTTTTGGGGGACAGGTGGCTACACCTTC.

The chain links TRBV28 to TRBJ1-2; 7 positions agree with TRBD1. Germline V lookup: CDR1 MDHEN, CDR2 SYDVKM. The trim removed 3 bases at V and 6 bases at J, leaving 4 bases unmatched. The CDR3 length is 13 residues. CDR3 DNA: TGTGCCAGCAGTTTTGAGGGGGCCGATGGCTACACCTTC. Amino acids: CASSFEGADGYTF.

This rearrangement joins TRBV5-6 to TRBJ2-3; no firm D call. This CDR3 comprises 16 residues. From germline, CDR1 is SGHDT and CDR2 YYEEEE. The V gene lost 1 base and the J gene lost 2 bases, with 14 bases spanning the gap. CDR3 residues: CASSLFVGGYTDTQYF. The CDR3 DNA follows: TGTGCCAGCAGCTTGTTTGTGGGTGGGTACACAGATACGCAGTATTTT.

The V and J genes are TRBV3-1 (or the pseudogene TRBV3-2) and TRBJ2-3, with D unclear. CDR3 size: 15 residues. The germline V gene encodes CDR1 LGHDT and CDR2 YNNKEL (reference sequence). The ends were cut back, 4 bases at V and 0 bases at J, with 11 bases in the middle. The CDR3 is CASSPLQYSTDTQYF. The CDR3 bases are TGTGCCAGCAGCCCGTTGCAGTATAGCACAGATACGCAGTATTTT.

The J gene is TRBJ1-5, the V gene TRBV9; D unclear. CDR1 is SGDLS and CDR2 is YYNGEE in the germline V gene. CDR3 length: 10 residues. V lost 7 bases and J lost 4, with 3 bases in between. The CDR3 DNA reads as TGTGCCAGCCAGAATCAGCCCCAGCATTTT. It is translated as CASQNQPQHF.

J is TRBJ2-7 and V is TRBV2; 8 nucleotides line up with TRBD1. V trimming: 8 bases; J trimming: 3 bases; junction bases outside the gene matches: 12. Germline V gene data show CDR1 as SNHLY and CDR2 as FYNNEI. This CDR3 has 15 amino acids. CDR3 bases: TGTGCCAGCGAACCGGAGGACAGGGTAGACTACGAGCAGTACTTC. It translates to CASEPEDRVDYEQYF. Full variable domain (missing parts from reference TRBV2 and TRBJ2-7): EPEVTQTPSHQVTQMGQEVILRCVPISNHLYFYWYRQILGQKVEFLVSFYNNEISEKSEIFDDQFSVERPDGSNFTLKIRSTKLEDSAMYFCASEPEDRVDYEQYFGPGTRLTVT.

This sequence joins TRBV28 and TRBJ1-2; the D gene is possibly TRBD1 (5 bases). Germline V gene sequence: CDR1 MDHEN, CDR2 SYDVKM. This CDR3 contains 15 residues. The V end was cut by 1 base, the J end by 0 bases, with 9 bases between. The CDR3 nucleotides read TGTGCCAGCAGTTTATCGGGGGTTTCTAACTATGGCTACACCTTC. As protein: CASSLSGVSNYGYTF.

The J gene is TRBJ1-5, the V gene TRBV27; maybe TRBD1 (6 bases). Germline assignment: CDR1 MNHEY and CDR2 SMNVEV (reference sequence). The CDR3 is 15 residues long. With 0 bases removed from V and 1 base from J, the gap between germline ends came to 7 bases. CDR3 protein: CASSLSQGSNQPQHF. CDR3 DNA: TGTGCCAGCAGTTTATCCCAGGGGAGCAATCAGCCCCAGCATTTT.

This chain uses TRBV4-1 with TRBJ1-1; TRBD1 agrees at 10 bases. V shed 1 base and J 4 bases; nucleotides not matched to a gene: 3. Germline CDR1 reads MGHRA; CDR2 reads YSYEKL. The length of the CDR3 is 15 residues. CDR3 region: CASSQGTGGSTEAFF. CDR3 nucleotides: TGCGCCAGCAGCCAAGGGACAGGGGGAAGCACTGAAGCTTTCTTT.